In this sample, the clone carrying this T cell receptor (beta chain) turned up a few times. Antigen: not known. TCR beta CDR3 regions were amplified from RNA. Primed by the HTBI set, a first-round RT-PCR was run on the TCR CDR3. TCRdb ran MiXCR on the multiplex PCR reads and lists one entry per CDR3 protein. The sample lists about 320,000 distinct CDR3 sequences, around 16% occurring once. The data are from a study of T cells in Graves' hyperthyroidism and ophthalmopathy. Study details: It was at initial diagnosis, before any treatment, that peripheral blood was collected.

Study-wide results and caveats: Researchers found most expanded thyroid clonotypes above 0.001 in blood as well.

This clonotype was obtained from a young man with Graves' hyperthyroidism. Sequenced material: blood.

The CDR3 DNA follows: TGTGCCAGCAGTCTCCAGAGCATGAACACTGAAGCTTTCTTT. This sequence encodes CASSLQSMNTEAFF. The V gene is TRBV7-2, the J gene TRBJ1-1; D unresolved. Germline loops: CDR1 SGHTA, CDR2 FQGNSA. This CDR3 spans 14 amino acids. V was cut by 6 bases and J by 0 bases, with 11 bases left in between.